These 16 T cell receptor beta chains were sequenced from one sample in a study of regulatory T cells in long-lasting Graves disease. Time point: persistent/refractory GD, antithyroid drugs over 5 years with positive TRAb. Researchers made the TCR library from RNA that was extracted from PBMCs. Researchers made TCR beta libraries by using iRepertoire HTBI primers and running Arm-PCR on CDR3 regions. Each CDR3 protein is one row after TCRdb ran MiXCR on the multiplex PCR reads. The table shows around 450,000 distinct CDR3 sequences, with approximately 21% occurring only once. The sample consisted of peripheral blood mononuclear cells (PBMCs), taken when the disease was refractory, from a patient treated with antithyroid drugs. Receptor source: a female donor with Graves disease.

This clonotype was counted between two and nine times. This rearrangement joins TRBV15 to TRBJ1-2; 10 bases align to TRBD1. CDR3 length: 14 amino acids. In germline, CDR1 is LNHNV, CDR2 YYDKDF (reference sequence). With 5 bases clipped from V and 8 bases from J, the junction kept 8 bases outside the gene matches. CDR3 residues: CATSQRDRGWGYTF. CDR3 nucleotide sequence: TGTGCCACCAGCCAGCGGGACAGGGGTTGGGGCTACACCTTC.

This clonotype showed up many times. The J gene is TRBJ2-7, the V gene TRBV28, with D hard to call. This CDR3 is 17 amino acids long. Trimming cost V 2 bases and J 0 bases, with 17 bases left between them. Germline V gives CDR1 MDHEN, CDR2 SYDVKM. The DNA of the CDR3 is TGTGCCAGCAGTTTAATGCTAGGAAGCCGGAGCTCCTACGAGCAGTACTTC. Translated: CASSLMLGSRSSYEQYF. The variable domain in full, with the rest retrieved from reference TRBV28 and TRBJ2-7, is DVKVTQSSRYLVKRTGEKVFLECVQDMDHENMFWYRQDPGLGLRLIYFSYDVKMKEKGDIPEGYSVSREKKERFSLILESASTNQTSMYLCASSLMLGSRSSYEQYFGPGTRLTVT.

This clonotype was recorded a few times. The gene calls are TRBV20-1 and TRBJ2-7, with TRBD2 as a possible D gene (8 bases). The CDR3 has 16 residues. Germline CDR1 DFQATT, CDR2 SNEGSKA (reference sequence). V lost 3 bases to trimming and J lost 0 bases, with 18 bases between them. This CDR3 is CSASGGGQKFSYEQYF. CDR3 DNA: TGCAGTGCTAGCGGGGGGGGACAGAAATTCTCCTACGAGCAGTACTTC.

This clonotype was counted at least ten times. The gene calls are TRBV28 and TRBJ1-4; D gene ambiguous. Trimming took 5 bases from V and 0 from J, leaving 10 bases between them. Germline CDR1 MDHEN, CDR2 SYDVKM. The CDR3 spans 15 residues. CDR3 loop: CASSPPSATNEKLFF. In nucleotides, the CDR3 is TGTGCCAGCAGTCCTCCATCTGCAACTAATGAAAAACTGTTTTTT.

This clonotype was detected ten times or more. The CDR3 DNA follows: TGCGCCAGCAGCCCGGAGACAGGGGTAAGAACTGAAGCTTTCTTT. It yields the protein CASSPETGVRTEAFF. The rearrangement links TRBV5-1 to TRBJ1-1, with 8 bases fitting TRBD1. Germline trimming cut 4 bases from V and 5 bases from J; bases unmatched to any gene: 10. Per germline, CDR1 SGHRS and CDR2 YFSETQ. CDR3 length: 15 residues.

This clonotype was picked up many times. The CDR3 nucleotides read TGTGCCAGCCATCCCCCCCTAGGCAGGGCTCCTGGAGCCGGGGAGCTGTTTTTT. Its protein is CASHPPLGRAPGAGELFF. The rearrangement uses TRBV12-3 or TRBV12-4 and TRBJ2-2; a weak D match, TRBD1 (5 bases). V lost 8 bases and J lost 6, with 28 bases in between. The CDR3 spans 18 residues.

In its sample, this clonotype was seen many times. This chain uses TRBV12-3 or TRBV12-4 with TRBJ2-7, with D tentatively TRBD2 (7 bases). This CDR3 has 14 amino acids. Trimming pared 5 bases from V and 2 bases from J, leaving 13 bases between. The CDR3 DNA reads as TGTGCCAGCAGTCCAGCGGGACAAGCCTACGAGCAGTACTTC. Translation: CASSPAGQAYEQYF.

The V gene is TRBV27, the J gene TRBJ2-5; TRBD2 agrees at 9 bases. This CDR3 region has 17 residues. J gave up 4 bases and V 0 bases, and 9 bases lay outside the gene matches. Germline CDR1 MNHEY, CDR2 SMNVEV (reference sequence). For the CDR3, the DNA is TGTGCCAGCAGTTTATCGTCAGGCGGGGGGGCGGTAGAGACCCAGTACTTC. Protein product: CASSLSSGGGAVETQYF.

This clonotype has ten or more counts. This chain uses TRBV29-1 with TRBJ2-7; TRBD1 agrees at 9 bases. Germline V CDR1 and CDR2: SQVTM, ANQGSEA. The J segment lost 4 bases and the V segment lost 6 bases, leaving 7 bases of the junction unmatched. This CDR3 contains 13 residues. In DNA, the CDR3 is TGCAGCGTGGTCTGGGACAGGGTTTACGAGCAGTACTTC. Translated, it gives CSVVWDRVYEQYF.

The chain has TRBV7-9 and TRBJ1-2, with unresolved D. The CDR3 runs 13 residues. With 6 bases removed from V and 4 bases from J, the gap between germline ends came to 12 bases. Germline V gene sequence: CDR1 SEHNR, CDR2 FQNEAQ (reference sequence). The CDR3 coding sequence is TGTGCCAGCAGTTCCACTGAAGGCTATGGCTACACCTTC. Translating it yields CASSSTEGYGYTF.

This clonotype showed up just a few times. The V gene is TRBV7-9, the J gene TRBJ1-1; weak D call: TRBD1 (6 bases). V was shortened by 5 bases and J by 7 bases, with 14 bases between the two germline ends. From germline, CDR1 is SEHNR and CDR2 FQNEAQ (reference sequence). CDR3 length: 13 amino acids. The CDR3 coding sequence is TGTGCCAGCAGCGAGACAGGCTTGGTTGAAGCTTTCTTT. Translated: CASSETGLVEAFF.

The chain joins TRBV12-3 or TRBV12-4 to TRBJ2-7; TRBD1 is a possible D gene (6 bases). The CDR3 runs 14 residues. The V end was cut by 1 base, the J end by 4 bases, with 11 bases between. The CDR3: CASSLEAGVYEQYF. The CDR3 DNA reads TGTGCCAGCAGTTTAGAAGCAGGGGTTTACGAGCAGTACTTC.

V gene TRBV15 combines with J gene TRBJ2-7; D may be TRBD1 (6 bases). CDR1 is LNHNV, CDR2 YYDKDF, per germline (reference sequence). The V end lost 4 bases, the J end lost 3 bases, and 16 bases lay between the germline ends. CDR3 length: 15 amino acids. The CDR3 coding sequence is TGTGCCACCAGCACAGAGGTAGGGGGATTCTACGAGCAGTACTTC. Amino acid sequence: CATSTEVGGFYEQYF. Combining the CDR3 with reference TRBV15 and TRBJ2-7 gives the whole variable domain DAMVIQNPRYQVTQFGKPVTLSCSQTLNHNVMYWYQQKSSQAPKLLFHYYDKDFNNEADTPDNFQSRRPNTSFCFLDIRSPGLGDTAMYLCATSTEVGGFYEQYFGPGTRLTVT.

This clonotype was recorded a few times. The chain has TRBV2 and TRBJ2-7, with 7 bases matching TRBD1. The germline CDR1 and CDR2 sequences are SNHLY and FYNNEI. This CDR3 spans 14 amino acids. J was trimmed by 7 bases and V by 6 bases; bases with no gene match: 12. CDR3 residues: CASSMITGAGEQYF. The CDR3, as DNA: TGTGCCAGCAGCATGATAACAGGGGCAGGGGAGCAGTACTTC.

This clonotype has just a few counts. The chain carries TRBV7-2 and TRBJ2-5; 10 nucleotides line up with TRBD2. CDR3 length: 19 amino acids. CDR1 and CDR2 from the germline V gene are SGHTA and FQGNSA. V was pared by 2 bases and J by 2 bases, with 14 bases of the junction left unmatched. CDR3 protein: CASSLLVRAGGPGQETQYF. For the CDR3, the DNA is TGTGCCAGCAGCTTACTTGTGCGAGCGGGAGGGCCTGGACAAGAGACCCAGTACTTC.

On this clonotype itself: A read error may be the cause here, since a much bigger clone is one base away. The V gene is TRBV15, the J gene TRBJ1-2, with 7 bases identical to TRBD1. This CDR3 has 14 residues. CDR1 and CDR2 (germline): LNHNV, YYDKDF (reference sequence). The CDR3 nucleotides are TGTGCCACCGGCAGAGATGACAGGGATGCTGGCTACACCTTC. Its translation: CATGRDDRDAGYTF.